This note documents a single T cell receptor beta chain sequence. The antigen remains unidentified. This sample stems from a study of CD8 T cell repertoires and HIV-1 epitope variants. About the research overall: T cells were stimulated with Twenty-five Gag and Nef peptides separately. Tested: three Gag epitope families, Nef HW9 and YT9. Study-level results: The TAALDMSHF plasma variant had no responses, unlike KF9 (roughly five clonotypes) and HW9 (one).

This table comes from immunoSEQ multiplex PCR, and its TCRdb copy is limited to in-frame clones, with some not included. The table has around 5,700 clones, around two thirds seen once. This CDR3 is 15 amino acids long. The germline CDR1 and CDR2 sequences are MNHNY and SVGAGI (reference sequence). V lost 4 bases and J lost 4, with 14 bases in between. The TCR was taken from a male donor with HIV. Sequencing was performed on cultured CD8+ T cells derived from PBMCs. The chain combines TRBV6-6 with TRBJ2-4; D may be TRBD2 (5 bases). Written as DNA, the CDR3 is TGTGCCAGCAGTTCGGGAACAGACCGGAAAAACATTCAGTACTTC. Translated, it gives CASSSGTDRKNIQYF.